A selection of T cell receptor beta chains follows, all from one sample in a study of shared clonotypes between healthy human individuals. Produced via immunoSEQ multiplex PCR; TCRdb's table is partial and in-frame only. This sample has hundreds of thousands of clones, with about 91% found just once. Material: naive CD8+ T cells sorted from blood. Receptors originate from a young man in good health. The conserved cysteine and the conserved F or W are not part of the CDR3 here.

j_call	v_call	cdr3_length	cdr3_aa
TRBJ2-2	TRBV11-2	13	ASSSYTSPTGELF
TRBJ2-7	TRBV5-1	13	ASSLMAGRPYEQY
TRBJ2-1	TRBV19	14	ASSILPLAGYNEQF
TRBJ1-5	TRBV6-6	13	AIAPGTNSNQPQH
TRBJ2-7	TRBV28	12	ASSRTDRPGEQY
TRBJ2-5	TRBV28	14	ASTLSPGQAQETQY
TRBJ2-3	TRBV7-9	16	ASSWLRSGGRAQDTQY
TRBJ1-1	TRBV9	13	ASSVDVGLNTEAF
TRBJ2-1	TRBV10-2	12	ASSEARGYNEQF
TRBJ2-1	TRBV7-2	12	ASSLASSNDEQF
TRBJ2-7	TRBV18	12	ASRGTGSTYEQY
TRBJ2-2	TRBV4-1	14	ASSSIGTAKAGELF
TRBJ2-3	TRBV14	12	ASSQDVFTDTQY
TRBJ2-1	TRBV5-1	14	ASSLGIAGAGDEQF
TRBJ2-1	TRBV4-1	13	ASSQDRGTGKREF
TRBJ2-5	TRBV7-2	14	ASSLTGQGRLETQY
TRBJ1-2	TRBV13	11	ASRPGGDYGYT
TRBJ2-1	TRBV7-3	14	ASSPQGRGLLNEQF
TRBJ2-1	TRBV5-6	12	ASSPRTSDNEQF
TRBJ2-1	TRBV5-4	11	ASSLAGGNEQF
TRBJ2-3	TRBV14	14	ASSPWERTSTDTQY
TRBJ2-7	TRBV27	11	ASSLSIRYEQY